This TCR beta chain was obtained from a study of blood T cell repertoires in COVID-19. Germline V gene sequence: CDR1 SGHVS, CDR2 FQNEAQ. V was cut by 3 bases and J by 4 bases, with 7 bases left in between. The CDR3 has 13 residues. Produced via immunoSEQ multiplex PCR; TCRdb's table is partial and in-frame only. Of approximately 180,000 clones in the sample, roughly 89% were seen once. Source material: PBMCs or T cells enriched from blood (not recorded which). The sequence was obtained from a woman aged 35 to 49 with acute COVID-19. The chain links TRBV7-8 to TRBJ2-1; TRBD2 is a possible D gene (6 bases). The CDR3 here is CASSFSGYNEQFF. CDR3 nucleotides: TGTGCCAGCAGCTTTAGCGGATACAATGAGCAGTTCTTC.